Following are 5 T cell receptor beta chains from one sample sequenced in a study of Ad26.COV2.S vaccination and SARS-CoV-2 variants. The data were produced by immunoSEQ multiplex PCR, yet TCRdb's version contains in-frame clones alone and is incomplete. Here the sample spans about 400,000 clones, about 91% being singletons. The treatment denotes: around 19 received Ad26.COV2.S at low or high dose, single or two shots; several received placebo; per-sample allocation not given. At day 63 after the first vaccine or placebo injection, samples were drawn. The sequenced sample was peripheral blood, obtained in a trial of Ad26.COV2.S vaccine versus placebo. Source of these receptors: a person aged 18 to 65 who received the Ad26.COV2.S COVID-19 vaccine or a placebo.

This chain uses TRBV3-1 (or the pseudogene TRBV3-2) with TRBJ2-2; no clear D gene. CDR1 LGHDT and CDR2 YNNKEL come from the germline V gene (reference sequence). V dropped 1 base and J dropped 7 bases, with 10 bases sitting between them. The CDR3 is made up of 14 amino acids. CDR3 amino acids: CASSQGMEIGELFF. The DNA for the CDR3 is TGTGCCAGCAGCCAAGGCATGGAGATCGGGGAGCTGTTTTTT.

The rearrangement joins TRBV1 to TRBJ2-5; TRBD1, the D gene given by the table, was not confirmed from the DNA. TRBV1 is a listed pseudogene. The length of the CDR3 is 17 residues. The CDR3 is CTSSQSSDRALQETQYF. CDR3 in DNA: TGCACCAGCAGCCAGAGCTCGGACAGGGCCTTACAAGAGACCCAGTACTTC.

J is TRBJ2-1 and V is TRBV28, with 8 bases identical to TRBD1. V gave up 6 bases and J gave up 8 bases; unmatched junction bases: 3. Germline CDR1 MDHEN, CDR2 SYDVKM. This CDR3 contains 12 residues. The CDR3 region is CASSPTGDEQFF. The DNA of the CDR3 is TGTGCCAGCAGCCCGACAGGGGATGAGCAGTTCTTC. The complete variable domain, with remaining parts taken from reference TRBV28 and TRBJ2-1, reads DVKVTQSSRYLVKRTGEKVFLECVQDMDHENMFWYRQDPGLGLRLIYFSYDVKMKEKGDIPEGYSVSREKKERFSLILESASTNQTSMYLCASSPTGDEQFFGPGTRLTVL.

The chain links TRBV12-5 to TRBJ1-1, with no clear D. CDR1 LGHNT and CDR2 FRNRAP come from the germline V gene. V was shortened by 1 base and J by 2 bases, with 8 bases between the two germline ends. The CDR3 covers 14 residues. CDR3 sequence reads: CASGLDADNTEAFF. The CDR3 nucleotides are TGTGCTAGTGGTTTGGACGCGGATAACACTGAAGCTTTCTTT. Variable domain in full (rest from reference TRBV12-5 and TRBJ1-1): DARVTQTPRHKVTEMGQEVTMRCQPILGHNTVFWYRQTMMQGLELLAYFRNRAPLDDSGMPKDRFSAEMPDATLATLKIQPSEPRDSAVYFCASGLDADNTEAFFGQGTRLTVV.

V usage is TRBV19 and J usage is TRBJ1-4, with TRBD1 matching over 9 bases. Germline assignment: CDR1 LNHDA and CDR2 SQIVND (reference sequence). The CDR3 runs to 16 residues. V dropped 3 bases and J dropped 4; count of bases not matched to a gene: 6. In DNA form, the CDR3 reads TGTGCCAGTAGTATCGGGGGGACAGGGAGTAATGAAAAACTGTTTTTT. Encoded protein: CASSIGGTGSNEKLFF.